This entry concerns a single T cell receptor beta chain. This entry belongs to a study of blood T cell repertoires in COVID-19. Study-level information: The cDNA or gDNA used as material had been derived from T cells, B-cell-depleted T cells, or PBMCs.

J was trimmed by 3 bases and V by 8 bases; bases with no gene match: 6. This CDR3 spans 13 amino acids. Data came from immunoSEQ multiplex PCR; TCRdb stores just in-frame clones and leaves some out. The sample has 250,000 or so clones; approximately 86% are singletons. This sequence originates from a woman between 55 and 75 years old with active or convalescent COVID-19. Sample: peripheral blood. J is TRBJ2-5 and V is TRBV12-3 or TRBV12-4; 7 bases fit TRBD2. As DNA, the CDR3 is TGTGCCAGCTCGTGGGCGGGGGAAGAGACCCAGTACTTC. This encodes CASSWAGEETQYF.